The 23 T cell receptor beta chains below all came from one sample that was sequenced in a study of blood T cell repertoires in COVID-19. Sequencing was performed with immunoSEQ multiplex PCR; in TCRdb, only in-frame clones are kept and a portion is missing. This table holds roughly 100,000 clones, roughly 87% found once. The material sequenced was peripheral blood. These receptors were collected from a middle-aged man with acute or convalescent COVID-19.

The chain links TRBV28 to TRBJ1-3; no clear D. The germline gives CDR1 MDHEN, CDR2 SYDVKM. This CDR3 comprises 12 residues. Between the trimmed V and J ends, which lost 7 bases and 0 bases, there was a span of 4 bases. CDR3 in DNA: TGTGCCAGCACCAACTCTGGAAACACCATATATTTT. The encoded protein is CASTNSGNTIYF.

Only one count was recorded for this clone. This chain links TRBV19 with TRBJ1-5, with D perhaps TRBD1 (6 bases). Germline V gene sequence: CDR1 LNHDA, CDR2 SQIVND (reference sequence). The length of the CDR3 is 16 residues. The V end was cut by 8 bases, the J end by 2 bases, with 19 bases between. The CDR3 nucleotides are TGTGCCAGTCAACCCCCCAGGGGTGAGGGCAATCAGCCCCAGCATTTT. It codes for CASQPPRGEGNQPQHF.

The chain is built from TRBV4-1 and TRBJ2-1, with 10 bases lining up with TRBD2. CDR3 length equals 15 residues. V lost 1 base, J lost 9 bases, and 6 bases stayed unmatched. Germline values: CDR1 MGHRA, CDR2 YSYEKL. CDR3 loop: CASSQGRTSGVEQFF. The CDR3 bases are TGCGCCAGCAGCCAAGGTCGGACTAGCGGCGTTGAGCAGTTCTTC.

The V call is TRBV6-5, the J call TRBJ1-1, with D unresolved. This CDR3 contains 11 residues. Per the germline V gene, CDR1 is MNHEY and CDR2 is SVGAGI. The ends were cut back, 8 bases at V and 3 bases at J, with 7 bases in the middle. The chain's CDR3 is CASGRDTEAFF. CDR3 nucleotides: TGTGCCAGCGGGAGGGACACTGAAGCTTTCTTT.

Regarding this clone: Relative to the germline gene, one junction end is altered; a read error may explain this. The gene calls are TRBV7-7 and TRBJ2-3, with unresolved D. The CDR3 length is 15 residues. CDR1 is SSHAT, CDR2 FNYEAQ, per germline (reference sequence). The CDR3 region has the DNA TGTGCTAGCAGCTTTTCGCTTTACTCGACAGATACGCAGTATTTT. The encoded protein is CASSFSLYSTDTQYF.

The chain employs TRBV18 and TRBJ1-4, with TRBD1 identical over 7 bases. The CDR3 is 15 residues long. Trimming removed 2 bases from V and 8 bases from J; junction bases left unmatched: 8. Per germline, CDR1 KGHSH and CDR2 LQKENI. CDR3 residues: CASSPVPGTDEKLFF. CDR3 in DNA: TGTGCCAGCTCACCAGTTCCCGGGACAGACGAAAAACTGTTTTTT.

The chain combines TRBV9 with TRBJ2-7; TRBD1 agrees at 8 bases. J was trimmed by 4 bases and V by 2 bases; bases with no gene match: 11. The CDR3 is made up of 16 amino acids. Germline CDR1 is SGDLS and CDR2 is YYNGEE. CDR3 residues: CASSVAPGQGGYEQYF. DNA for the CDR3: TGTGCCAGCAGCGTTGCCCCAGGACAGGGTGGGTACGAGCAGTACTTC.

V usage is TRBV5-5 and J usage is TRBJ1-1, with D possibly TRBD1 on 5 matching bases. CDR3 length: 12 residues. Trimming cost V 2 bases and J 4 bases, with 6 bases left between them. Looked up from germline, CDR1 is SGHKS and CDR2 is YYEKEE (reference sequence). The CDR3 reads CASSFGGTEAFF. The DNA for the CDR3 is TGTGCCAGCAGCTTCGGGGGCACTGAAGCTTTCTTT.

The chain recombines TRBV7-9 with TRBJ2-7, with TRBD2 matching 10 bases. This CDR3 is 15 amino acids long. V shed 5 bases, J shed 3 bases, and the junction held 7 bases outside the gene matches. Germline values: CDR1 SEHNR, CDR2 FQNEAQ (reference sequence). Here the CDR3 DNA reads TGTGCCAGCAGCCTAGGGACTAGCGCATACTACGAGCAGTACTTC. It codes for CASSLGTSAYYEQYF.

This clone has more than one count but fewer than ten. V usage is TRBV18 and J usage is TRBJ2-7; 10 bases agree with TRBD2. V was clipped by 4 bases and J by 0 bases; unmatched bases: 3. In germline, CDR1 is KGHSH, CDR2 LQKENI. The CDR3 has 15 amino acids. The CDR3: CASSQLAGGSYEQYF. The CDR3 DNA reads TGTGCCAGCTCACAGTTAGCGGGAGGCTCCTACGAGCAGTACTTC. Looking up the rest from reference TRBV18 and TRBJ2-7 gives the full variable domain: NAGVMQNPRHLVRRRGQEARLRCSPMKGHSHVYWYRQLPEEGLKFMVYLQKENIIDESGMPKERFSAEFPKEGPSILRIQQVVRGDSAAYFCASSQLAGGSYEQYFGPGTRLTVT.

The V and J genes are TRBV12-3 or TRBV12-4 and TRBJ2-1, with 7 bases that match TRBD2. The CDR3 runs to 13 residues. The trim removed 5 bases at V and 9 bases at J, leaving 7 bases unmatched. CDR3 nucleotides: TGTGCCAGCAGTCCTACCTCGGGGGGTGAGCAGTTCTTC. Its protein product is CASSPTSGGEQFF.

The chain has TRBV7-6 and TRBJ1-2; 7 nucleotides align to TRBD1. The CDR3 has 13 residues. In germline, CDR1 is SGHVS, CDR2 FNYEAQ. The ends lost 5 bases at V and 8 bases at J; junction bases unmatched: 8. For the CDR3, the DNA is TGTGCCAGCAGCCCGGACAGGTCATCCGGCTACACCTTC. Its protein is CASSPDRSSGYTF.

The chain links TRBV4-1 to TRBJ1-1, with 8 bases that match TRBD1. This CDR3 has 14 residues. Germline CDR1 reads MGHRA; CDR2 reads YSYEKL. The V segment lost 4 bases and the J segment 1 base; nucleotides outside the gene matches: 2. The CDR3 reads CASSPGTGNTEAFF. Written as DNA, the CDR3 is TGCGCCAGCAGCCCCGGGACAGGGAACACTGAAGCTTTCTTT.

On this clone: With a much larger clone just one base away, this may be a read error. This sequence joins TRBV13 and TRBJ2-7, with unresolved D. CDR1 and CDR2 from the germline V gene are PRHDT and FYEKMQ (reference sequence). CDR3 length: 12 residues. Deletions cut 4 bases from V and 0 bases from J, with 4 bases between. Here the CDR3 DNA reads TGTGCCAGCAGCTCCAACTCCTACGAGCAGTACTTC. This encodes CASSSNSYEQYF.

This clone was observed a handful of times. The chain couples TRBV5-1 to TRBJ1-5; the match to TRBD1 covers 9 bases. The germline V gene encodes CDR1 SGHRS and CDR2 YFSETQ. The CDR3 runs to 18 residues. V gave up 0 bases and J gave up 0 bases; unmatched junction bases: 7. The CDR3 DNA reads TGCGCCAGCAGCTTGGGACCGGGACAGGGCTATAGCAATCAGCCCCAGCATTTT. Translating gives CASSLGPGQGYSNQPQHF.

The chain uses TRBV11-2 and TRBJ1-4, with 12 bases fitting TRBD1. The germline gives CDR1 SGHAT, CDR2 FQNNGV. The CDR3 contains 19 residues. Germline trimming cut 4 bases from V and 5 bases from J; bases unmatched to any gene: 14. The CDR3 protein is CASSSVQPGTGGPNEKLFF. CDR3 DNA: TGTGCCAGCAGCTCCGTACAACCCGGGACAGGGGGCCCGAATGAAAAACTGTTTTTT.

CDR3 sequence reads: CASSVGYSTDTQYF. CDR3 nucleotide sequence: TGTGCCAGCAGCGTAGGATACTCCACAGATACGCAGTATTTT. The chain is built from TRBV9 and TRBJ2-3, with D unresolved. Trimming shortened V by 0 bases and J by 2 bases, and 7 bases separated the two germline ends. This CDR3 spans 14 amino acids. The germline CDR1 and CDR2 sequences are SGDLS and YYNGEE.

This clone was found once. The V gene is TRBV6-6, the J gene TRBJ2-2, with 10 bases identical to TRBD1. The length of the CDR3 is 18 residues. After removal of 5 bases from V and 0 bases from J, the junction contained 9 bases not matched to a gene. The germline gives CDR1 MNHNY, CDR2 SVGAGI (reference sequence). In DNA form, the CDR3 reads TGTGCCAGCAGTCGAATTGGGACAGGGGCTGCGAACACCGGGGAGCTGTTTTTT. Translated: CASSRIGTGAANTGELFF.

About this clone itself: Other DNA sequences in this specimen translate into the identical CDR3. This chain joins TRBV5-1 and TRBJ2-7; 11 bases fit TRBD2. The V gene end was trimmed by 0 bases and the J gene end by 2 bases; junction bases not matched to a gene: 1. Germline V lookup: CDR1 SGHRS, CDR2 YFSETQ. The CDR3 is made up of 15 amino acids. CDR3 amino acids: CASSLGLAGTYEQYF. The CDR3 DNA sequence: TGCGCCAGCAGCTTGGGACTAGCGGGGACCTACGAGCAGTACTTC.

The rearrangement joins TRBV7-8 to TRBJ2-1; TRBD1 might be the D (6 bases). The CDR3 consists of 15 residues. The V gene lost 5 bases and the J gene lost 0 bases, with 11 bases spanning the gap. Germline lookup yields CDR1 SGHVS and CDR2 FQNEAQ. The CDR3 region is CASSRDRSSYNEQFF. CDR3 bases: TGTGCCAGCAGCCGAGACAGGAGCTCCTACAATGAGCAGTTCTTC.

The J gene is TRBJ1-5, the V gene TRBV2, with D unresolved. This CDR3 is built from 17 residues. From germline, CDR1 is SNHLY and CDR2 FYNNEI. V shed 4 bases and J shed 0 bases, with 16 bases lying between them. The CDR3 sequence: CASSAEGGGYSNQPQHF. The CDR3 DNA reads TGTGCCAGCAGTGCTGAAGGAGGCGGTTATAGCAATCAGCCCCAGCATTTT.

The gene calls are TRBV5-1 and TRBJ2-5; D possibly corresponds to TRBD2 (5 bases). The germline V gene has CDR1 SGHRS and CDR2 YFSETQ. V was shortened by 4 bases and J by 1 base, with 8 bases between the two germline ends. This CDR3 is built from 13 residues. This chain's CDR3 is CASSPGSQETQYF. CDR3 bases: TGCGCCAGCAGCCCGGGGAGCCAAGAGACCCAGTACTTC.

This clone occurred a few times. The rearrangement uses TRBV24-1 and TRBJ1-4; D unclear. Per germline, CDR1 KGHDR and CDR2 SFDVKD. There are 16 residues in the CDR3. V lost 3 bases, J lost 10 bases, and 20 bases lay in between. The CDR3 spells CATSDPHSEGGGKLFF. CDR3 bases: TGTGCCACCAGTGATCCACACAGCGAGGGTGGTGGAAAACTGTTTTTT.